Each of the 28 T cell receptor beta chains below was sequenced from the same sample in a study of T-cell memory formation after mild COVID-19. TCRdb ran MiXCR on the 5' RACE reads and lists one entry per CDR3 protein. Of 500,000 to 600,000 distinct CDR3 sequences listed, around 17% are singletons. Sample: PBMCs or a T cell subset sorted from them (not recorded which). Every receptor here comes from an adult woman who had mild COVID-19 (a few samples of this study predate the infection). Cell type and time point are not known.

J is TRBJ1-1 and V is TRBV7-3; D not resolved. Germline assignment: CDR1 SGHTA and CDR2 FQGTGA. CDR3 length: 13 amino acids. V lost 3 bases and J 7 bases, leaving 12 bases between the germline ends. Here the CDR3 reads CASSFGREGEAFF. CDR3 DNA sequence: TGTGCCAGCAGCTTTGGTAGGGAGGGTGAAGCTTTCTTT.

The rearrangement joins TRBV20-1 to TRBJ2-2; 8 nucleotides align to TRBD2. The ends lost 5 bases at V and 9 bases at J; junction bases unmatched: 11. Germline CDR1 DFQATT, CDR2 SNEGSKA (reference sequence). The CDR3 totals 14 residues. DNA for the CDR3: TGCAGTGCTCCGGGGGGGCCGATCAACCGGGAGCTGTTTTTT. This codes for CSAPGGPINRELFF.

This clonotype has only a few counts. The chain recombines TRBV7-8 with TRBJ1-5; 7 bases line up with TRBD1. The junction had 7 bases not matched to a gene; V was cut back by 4 bases and J by 4 bases. The CDR3 totals 15 residues. Germline CDR1 is SGHVS and CDR2 is FQNEAQ. CDR3 DNA sequence: TGTGCCAGCAGCTCGACAGGGAGAGAGAATCAGCCCCAGCATTTT. It encodes CASSSTGRENQPQHF.

The chain recombines TRBV18 with TRBJ1-4, with D unresolved. Trimming shortened V by 1 base and J by 7 bases, and 7 bases separated the two germline ends. The CDR3 extends over 13 amino acids. Per germline, CDR1 KGHSH and CDR2 LQKENI. The CDR3 coding sequence is TGTGCCAGCTCACCACAGGGCGGTGAAAAACTGTTTTTT. Its protein product is CASSPQGGEKLFF.

CDR3 coding DNA: TGTGCCAGCAGCTCCGGACAGGGGATGATAACTGAAGCTTTCTTT. Its protein is CASSSGQGMITEAFF. The chain links TRBV7-9 to TRBJ1-1; TRBD1 agrees at 9 bases. The CDR3 has 15 amino acids. The V segment lost 4 bases and the J segment 5 bases; nucleotides outside the gene matches: 8. Per the germline V gene, CDR1 is SEHNR and CDR2 is FQNEAQ (reference sequence).

The rearrangement joins TRBV29-1 to TRBJ2-7, with D perhaps given as TRBD1 or TRBD2 (5 bases each). With 5 bases removed from V and 2 bases from J, the gap between germline ends came to 16 bases. Per germline, CDR1 SQVTM and CDR2 ANQGSEA. The CDR3 is 14 amino acids. For the CDR3, the DNA is TGCAGCGTTCTCCTTGGGACGAACCCCTACGAGCAGTACTTC. This encodes CSVLLGTNPYEQYF.

The sample holds many counts of this clonotype. V usage is TRBV6-2 or TRBV6-3 and J usage is TRBJ2-5; D ambiguous. Trimming took off 3 bases at V and 2 bases at J, with 4 bases between the two ends. This CDR3 has 12 amino acids. Looked up from germline, CDR1 is MNHEY and CDR2 is SVGEGT. CDR3 in amino acids: CASSYWQETQYF. The CDR3 bases are TGTGCCAGCAGTTATTGGCAAGAGACCCAGTACTTC.

This clonotype has only a few counts. This sequence joins TRBV7-6 and TRBJ2-3; D unclear. The germline V gene encodes CDR1 SGHVS and CDR2 FNYEAQ. The CDR3 runs to 14 residues. The ends were cut back, 4 bases at V and 4 bases at J, with 12 bases in the middle. In nucleotides, the CDR3 is TGTGCCAGCAGCTATGGGGTAGGCGCAGATACGCAGTATTTT. It is translated as CASSYGVGADTQYF.

The chain links TRBV6-2 or TRBV6-3 to TRBJ1-2; D not resolved. Trimming cost V 7 bases and J 0 bases, with 15 bases left between them. Germline-derived CDR1 and CDR2 are MNHEY and SVGEGT. CDR3 length equals 15 residues. The CDR3 region is CASNGFQQANYGYTF. The DNA of the CDR3 is TGTGCCAGCAATGGGTTCCAGCAAGCTAACTATGGCTACACCTTC.

This clonotype was detected only a few times. The rearrangement links TRBV20-1 to TRBJ2-7; no definite D call. V shed 3 bases and J shed 0 bases, with 6 bases lying between them. CDR1 and CDR2 from the germline V gene are DFQATT and SNEGSKA (reference sequence). The CDR3 totals 12 residues. The CDR3 sequence is CSARTDSYEQYF. The CDR3 region has the DNA TGCAGTGCTAGGACGGACTCCTACGAGCAGTACTTC.

V gene TRBV5-8 combines with J gene TRBJ1-4; 11 bases are shared with TRBD1. Trimming cost V 5 bases and J 4 bases; bases outside gene matches: 13. CDR3 length: 18 amino acids. CDR1 and CDR2 (germline): SGHTS, YDEGEE. The CDR3: CASSSLGQGAPGNEKLFF. The CDR3 nucleotides read TGTGCCAGCAGTTCTCTCGGACAGGGGGCGCCGGGTAATGAAAAACTGTTTTTT.

The J gene is TRBJ2-1, the V gene TRBV15; 12 positions agree with TRBD2. The J segment lost 3 bases and the V segment lost 1 base, leaving 4 bases of the junction unmatched. CDR1 LNHNV and CDR2 YYDKDF come from the germline V gene (reference sequence). This CDR3 is 17 amino acids long. Written as DNA, the CDR3 is TGTGCCACCAGCAGAGGGACTAGCGGGAACGTCTACAATGAGCAGTTCTTC. Translation: CATSRGTSGNVYNEQFF.

This clonotype has only a few counts. The chain employs TRBV12-3 or TRBV12-4 and TRBJ2-5; possibly TRBD2 for D (6 bases). The CDR3 is 14 amino acids. Trimming left V 4 bases short and J 1 base short, with 10 bases between. The CDR3 coding sequence is TGTGCCAGCAGTTCGGCGGGGTTCCAAGAGACCCAGTACTTC. Residues: CASSSAGFQETQYF.

This clonotype was observed a handful of times. This sequence joins TRBV12-3 or TRBV12-4 and TRBJ2-1; 8 nucleotides align to TRBD2. The CDR3 is 15 residues long. V trimming: 6 bases; J trimming: 1 base; junction bases outside the gene matches: 5. CDR3 nucleotides: TGTGCCAGCAGGCCCGGGACTAGTTCCTACAATGAGCAGTTCTTC. As protein: CASRPGTSSYNEQFF.

In this sample, this clonotype turned up a few times. The chain links TRBV20-1 to TRBJ1-2; 7 bases match TRBD1. CDR3 length: 12 residues. Germline V gene lookup returns CDR1 DFQATT and CDR2 SNEGSKA (reference sequence). V lost 4 bases, J lost 2 bases, and 1 base stayed unmatched. Here the CDR3 reads CSATGQNYGYTF. In DNA, the CDR3 is TGCAGTGCTACGGGACAGAACTATGGCTACACCTTC.

This clonotype was observed a few times. In nucleotides, the CDR3 is TGTGCCAGCAGAGCGGGGGTGACTGAAGCTTTCTTT. Protein product: CASRAGVTEAFF. This chain uses TRBV5-4 with TRBJ1-1; tentatively, D is TRBD1 (5 bases). Germline V gives CDR1 SGHNT, CDR2 YYREEE (reference sequence). CDR3 size: 12 residues. Trimming left V 5 bases short and J 5 bases short, with 10 bases between.

The rearrangement links TRBV5-1 to TRBJ2-7, with D tentatively TRBD1 (5 bases). Germline CDR1 reads SGHRS; CDR2 reads YFSETQ. The ends were cut back, 3 bases at V and 5 bases at J, with 9 bases in the middle. The CDR3 runs to 12 residues. The CDR3 DNA reads as TGCGCCAGCAGCTACCGACAGAACGAGCAGTACTTC. Its translation: CASSYRQNEQYF.

The chain employs TRBV11-1 and TRBJ2-1; a weak D match, TRBD2 (6 bases). The CDR3 extends over 16 amino acids. Germline V lookup: CDR1 SGHAT, CDR2 FQDESV (reference sequence). The V end was cut by 4 bases, the J end by 0 bases, with 13 bases between. Here the CDR3 reads CASSWEVGSSYNEQFF. The CDR3 bases are TGTGCCAGCAGCTGGGAGGTGGGGAGCTCCTACAATGAGCAGTTCTTC.

Only one count was recorded for this clonotype. This chain uses TRBV6-5 with TRBJ2-7; tentative D call: TRBD2 (6 bases). This CDR3 contains 14 residues. The V gene lost 4 bases and the J gene lost 3 bases, with 13 bases spanning the gap. Germline CDR1 and CDR2: MNHEY and SVGAGI. CDR3 bases: TGTGCCAGCAGTTCCGGACGGGGGAACTACGAGCAGTACTTC. Its translation: CASSSGRGNYEQYF.

This clonotype was counted between two and nine times. The rearrangement uses TRBV24-1 and TRBJ2-3; D is unresolved. CDR3 length: 13 residues. CDR1 KGHDR and CDR2 SFDVKD come from the germline V gene. The ends were cut back, 9 bases at V and 1 base at J, with 10 bases in the middle. This CDR3 is CATSGRRTDTQYF. In DNA form, the CDR3 reads TGTGCCACCTCAGGACGCCGCACAGATACGCAGTATTTT.

The table lists this clonotype with many counts. The junction departs from germline at one end; a sequencing error may be responsible. The V gene is TRBV7-2, the J gene TRBJ2-5; 8 nucleotides match TRBD1. This CDR3 comprises 14 residues. Germline-derived CDR1 and CDR2 are SGHTA and FQGNSA. CDR3 bases: TGCGCCAGCAGCTTGGACAGGGCGCAAGAGACCCAGTACTTC. Its translation is CASSLDRAQETQYF.

In its sample, this clonotype was seen a few times. This rearrangement joins TRBV4-1 to TRBJ1-3; D is uncertain. CDR1 is MGHRA and CDR2 is YSYEKL in the germline V gene. This CDR3 spans 15 amino acids. V lost 4 bases and J 2 bases, leaving 12 bases between the germline ends. CDR3 nucleotides: TGCGCCAGCAGCCCCCATGAGGGCACTGGAAACACCATATATTTT. Translated: CASSPHEGTGNTIYF.

The chain carries TRBV20-1 and TRBJ1-5; TRBD1 might be the D (5 bases). V dropped 3 bases and J dropped 1 base, with 16 bases sitting between them. The CDR3 is 16 residues long. Germline CDR1 reads DFQATT; CDR2 reads SNEGSKA (reference sequence). CDR3 sequence reads: CSARWDGAGSNQPQHF. The CDR3 coding sequence is TGCAGTGCTAGGTGGGACGGGGCCGGGAGCAATCAGCCCCAGCATTTT.

This chain connects TRBV6-2 or TRBV6-3 to TRBJ2-1, with D tentatively TRBD2 (5 bases). The CDR3 has 12 residues. Germline V CDR1 and CDR2: MNHEY, SVGEGT. V lost 6 bases to trimming and J lost 9 bases, with 12 bases between them. CDR3 loop: CASRRSSSEQFF. CDR3 nucleotides: TGTGCCAGCAGGCGCTCTAGCAGTGAGCAGTTCTTC.

This clonotype was found once. The J gene is TRBJ1-2, the V gene TRBV27, with TRBD1 identical over 8 bases. The CDR3 totals 16 residues. Germline assignment: CDR1 MNHEY and CDR2 SMNVEV (reference sequence). With 5 bases clipped from V and 0 bases from J, the junction kept 8 bases outside the gene matches. Here the CDR3 reads CASSPRQGPANYGYTF. CDR3 nucleotides: TGTGCCAGCAGTCCCCGACAGGGGCCAGCTAACTATGGCTACACCTTC.

This chain uses TRBV12-3 or TRBV12-4 with TRBJ1-1, with 12 bases fitting TRBD1. The CDR3 sequence is 14 residues long. Unmatched junction bases numbered 4, after V lost 6 bases and J lost 5 bases. CDR3 nucleotide sequence: TGTGCCAGCAGACCGGGACAGGGGGCAACTGAAGCTTTCTTT. It encodes CASRPGQGATEAFF.

This clonotype was counted a single time. The chain has TRBV27 and TRBJ2-1; 13 bases align to TRBD2. Germline loops: CDR1 MNHEY, CDR2 SMNVEV (reference sequence). The CDR3 totals 17 residues. J was trimmed by 4 bases and V by 6 bases; bases with no gene match: 9. The CDR3 protein is CASSDLGLAGLYNEQFF. DNA for the CDR3: TGTGCCAGCAGCGACCTGGGACTAGCGGGACTGTACAATGAGCAGTTCTTC.

This clonotype was detected only a few times. The chain carries TRBV15 and TRBJ2-7, with 8 nucleotides matching TRBD2. The V gene's germline CDR1 is LNHNV and CDR2 YYDKDF (reference sequence). The ends lost 5 bases at V and 5 bases at J; junction bases unmatched: 11. This CDR3 is built from 15 residues. The CDR3 sequence: CATSETSAPEDEQYF. CDR3 sequence (DNA): TGTGCCACCAGCGAGACTAGCGCCCCCGAGGACGAGCAGTACTTC.